This T cell receptor (beta chain) was sequenced during a study of T cell responses to AZD1222 COVID-19 vaccine (dated by TCRdb to the early 2020s). Context from the whole study: TCR sequencing was performed for about 250 trial participants, of whom about 210 were given two doses of AZD1222 and 26 were given two doses of MenACWY control vaccine. Enrollment into the trials was organized by age into subgroups of 18-55, 56-69 and 70-plus years, and those subgroups contained 148, 28 and 57 TCR-sequenced participants, respectively. Broader findings and caveats from the paper: In the small 56-69-year group, the increase in depth fell short of significance, most likely because of low power. Conclusions about previously exposed vaccinees were limited because only six or seven AZD1222 recipients were SARS-CoV-2 seropositive at baseline. Because no day 14 peak-response samples were available, repertoires were characterized only after the peak T cell response. Most participants were white British and females outnumbered males, and the authors suggested that clonal diversity may have been underestimated. The vaccine-associated CD4 TCRs covered the entire spike protein, and the dominant responses fell in regions 160-218 and 743-854. Reportedly, close to half of the unique spike-specific TCRs recognized epitopes lying outside the regions that are mutated in the B.1.351 and B.1.1.7 variants. Spike-specific TCR breadth and depth rose significantly after two AZD1222 doses compared with day 0 and with MenACWY recipients.

The CDR3 regions of human TCRbeta chains were analyzed by immunosequencing. For the original study's pipeline: Repertoire TCRs were checked for matches against a reference library of SARS-CoV-2-specific TCRs that had been generated using the MIRA antigen-specificity platform. Breadth was defined as the fraction of unique TCRs that were SARS-CoV-2-associated. Depth was defined as the fraction of total T cells that were SARS-CoV-2-associated. Using the MIRA data, each spike-specific TCR was mapped to the spike region that the TCR reacts to and placed in a CD4 or CD8 class. Log10-transformed breadth and depth values were compared by one-way ANOVA with Sidak's multiple comparisons tests. TCRdb limited this immuneACCESS table to in-frame rearrangements with V and J called. A share of clones is missing; checked studies link under half to unresolved V genes, and the rest is unexplained. From that table come the V and J calls and clone size; the DNA was used to work out D and trimming. The table for this sample lists 100,000 to 150,000 clones; approximately 85% of them were counted only once. The ten largest account for roughly 4.4% of the sample.

A remark on this clone: Its antigen remains unidentified. No base-level quality is on record; no much larger clone is a single base apart.

The sample's time point label, in plain terms: about 28 days (+/-7) after the second vaccine dose. AZD1222 recipients whose second dose came at about 4 weeks and those whose second dose came at about 12 weeks were combined into one group, since spike-specific TCR depth and breadth did not differ between the two schedules. The vaccinee samples were drawn from two UK trials, COV001 and COV002, one of which was a single-blind randomized controlled phase 2/3 trial testing AZD1222 (ChAdOx1 nCoV-19) in healthy adults. For TCRbeta chain sequencing, PBMC samples from trial participants were taken at day 0 and at day 28 after the second dose. In the germline V gene (reference sequence), CDR1 corresponds to LGHDT and CDR2 to YNNKEL. The trim is 3 bases for V and 6 bases for J, with a gap of 18 bases between the germline ends. Inclusive of the bounding cysteine and phenylalanine, the CDR3 is 16 residues long. Left in the record is the CDR3 DNA by itself, 48 bases read in frame from the first base.

This sequence uses TRBV3-1 (or the pseudogene TRBV3-2) and TRBJ1-5, with the D gene not clear enough to name. The sequencing here drew on peripheral blood, taken 28 days after the second AZD1222 dose. The source of this sequence is an adult who received the AZD1222 COVID-19 vaccine. The CDR3 in this case is CASSQSRPVSPQPQHF. The nucleotides read TGTGCCAGCAGCCAGTCCAGGCCTGTGAGCCCTCAGCCCCAGCATTTT.